This TCR beta chain is drawn from a study of CD8 T cell repertoires and HIV-1 epitope variants. Study-wide background: Epitopes were three Gag families plus Nef HW9 and YT9.

The count of this clone is one. Sequenced by immunoSEQ multiplex PCR; TCRdb stores in-frame clones only, minus some. The sample has some 87,000 clones, 60% to 80% seen once. Germline-derived CDR1 and CDR2 are SEHNR and FQNEAQ (reference sequence). Trimming took 5 bases from V and 4 from J; bases not matched to a gene: 6. The CDR3 sequence is 16 residues long. The sequenced sample consisted of uncultured baseline CD8+ T cells from peripheral blood mononuclear cells (PBMCs). This sequence originates from a male donor with HIV. The chain links TRBV7-9 to TRBJ1-5, with TRBD1 identical over 12 bases. CDR3 in DNA: TGTGCCAGCAGCCTGGGGACAGGGGGCGATAATCAGCCCCAGCATTTT. Its translation: CASSLGTGGDNQPQHF.